The 22 T cell receptor beta chains listed next were all sequenced from one sample in a study of T cell repertoires in cytomegalovirus infection. TCRdb re-called the reads with MiXCR, one entry per CDR3 protein. The data contain about 260,000 distinct CDR3 sequences, roughly an eighth of them singletons. Sequencing used PBMCs. The receptors shown here come from a human donor in good health (CMV status not recorded). Some clones in this sample may be carry-over from other donors' samples.

This chain connects TRBV5-4 to TRBJ2-7, with 8 bases aligning to TRBD2. The CDR3 runs to 13 residues. Germline V gene lookup returns CDR1 SGHNT and CDR2 YYREEE (reference sequence). J lost 6 bases, V lost 2 bases, and 4 bases had no gene match. The CDR3 region is CASSFGGAGEQYF. In nucleotides, the CDR3 is TGTGCCAGCAGCTTCGGGGGGGCAGGCGAGCAGTACTTC. The full variable domain, completed using reference TRBV5-4 and TRBJ2-7, is ETGVTQSPTHLIKTRGQQVTLRCSSQSGHNTVSWYQQALGQGPQFIFQYYREEENGRGNFPPRFSGLQFPNYSSELNVNALELDDSALYLCASSFGGAGEQYFGPGTRLTVT.

This chain connects TRBV5-4 to TRBJ1-6; tentatively, D is TRBD1 (5 bases). The CDR3 spans 15 residues. Germline V CDR1 and CDR2: SGHNT, YYREEE (reference sequence). Trimming pared 5 bases from V and 5 bases from J, leaving 14 bases between. The CDR3 sequence is CASSFPGGDNSPLHF. The CDR3 bases are TGTGCCAGCAGTTTCCCCGGGGGGGATAATTCACCCCTCCACTTT.

There are a few counts of this clonotype. The V and J genes are TRBV14 and TRBJ2-7, with D unresolved. Germline V gene sequence: CDR1 SGHDN, CDR2 FVKESK. Trimming cost V 2 bases and J 0 bases, with 8 bases left between them. This CDR3 has 14 residues. The CDR3 sequence is CASSQNWNSYEQYF. In DNA form, the CDR3 reads TGTGCCAGCAGCCAAAACTGGAACTCCTACGAGCAGTACTTC.

Many counts were recorded for this clonotype. This sequence joins TRBV6-5 and TRBJ1-1; TRBD1 matches 9 bases. CDR3 length equals 16 residues. After removal of 0 bases from V and 1 base from J, the junction contained 3 bases not matched to a gene. CDR1 MNHEY and CDR2 SVGAGI come from the germline V gene. In DNA form, the CDR3 reads TGTGCCAGCAGTTACTCGGGACAGGGCCCGAACACTGAAGCTTTCTTT. Amino acids: CASSYSGQGPNTEAFF.

This clonotype was picked up a small number of times. The V and J genes are TRBV6-1 and TRBJ2-2, with TRBD2 identical over 13 bases. The junction had 6 bases not matched to a gene; V was cut back by 6 bases and J by 2 bases. CDR1 is MNHNS and CDR2 is SASEGT in the germline V gene. The CDR3 spans 17 residues. The CDR3 reads CASRLLAGGHNTGELFF. Here the CDR3 DNA reads TGTGCCAGCAGACTACTAGCGGGGGGGCATAACACCGGGGAGCTGTTTTTT.

This clonotype was seen at least ten times. J is TRBJ2-2 and V is TRBV5-1; tentative D call: TRBD2 (6 bases). Germline loops: CDR1 SGHRS, CDR2 YFSETQ. There are 16 residues in the CDR3. V lost 1 base to trimming and J lost 4 bases, with 14 bases between them. The CDR3 sequence: CASSLNSLGGTGELFF. CDR3 DNA: TGCGCCAGCAGCTTGAATTCTTTGGGGGGCACCGGGGAGCTGTTTTTT. Combining the CDR3 with reference TRBV5-1 and TRBJ2-2 gives the whole variable domain KAGVTQTPRYLIKTRGQQVTLSCSPISGHRSVSWYQQTPGQGLQFLFEYFSETQRNKGNFPGRFSGRQFSNSRSEMNVSTLELGDSALYLCASSLNSLGGTGELFFGEGSRLTVL.

Ten or more counts support this clonotype. The J gene is TRBJ2-7, the V gene TRBV28; tentatively, D is TRBD2 (6 bases). The CDR3 is 15 amino acids. The V end lost 5 bases, the J end lost 5 bases, and 19 bases lay between the germline ends. Looked up from germline, CDR1 is MDHEN and CDR2 is SYDVKM. The CDR3 region is CASSPSGTSAHEQYF. CDR3 nucleotide sequence: TGTGCCAGCAGTCCTTCCGGGACTTCTGCACACGAGCAGTACTTC.

In this sample, this clonotype turned up a few times. The rearrangement uses TRBV25-1 and TRBJ1-4, with D maybe TRBD1 (5 bases). The CDR3 spans 13 residues. Germline assignment: CDR1 MGHDK and CDR2 SYGVNS. Trimming took 6 bases from V and 8 from J, leaving 13 bases between them. The CDR3 nucleotides are TGTGCCAGCAGCGGGACGGTGAACGAAAAACTGTTTTTT. It is translated as CASSGTVNEKLFF. Filled out from reference TRBV25-1 and TRBJ1-4, the complete variable domain reads EADIYQTPRYLVIGTGKKITLECSQTMGHDKMYWYQQDPGMELHLIHYSYGVNSTEKGDLSSESTVSRIRTEHFPLTLESARPSHTSQYLCASSGTVNEKLFFGSGTQLSVL.

This clonotype was seen at least ten times. The chain recombines TRBV4-3 with TRBJ1-2; 7 bases line up with TRBD1. The trim removed 4 bases at V and 6 bases at J, leaving 17 bases unmatched. The CDR3 sequence is 17 residues long. Per germline, CDR1 LGHNA and CDR2 YSLEER. CDR3 protein: CASSPSRDSGTRNGYTF. The CDR3 DNA follows: TGCGCCAGCAGCCCAAGCCGGGACAGCGGAACTCGAAATGGCTACACCTTC.

Many counts were recorded for this clonotype. J is TRBJ1-5 and V is TRBV7-2; no firm D call. CDR3 length: 12 amino acids. Germline V gene sequence: CDR1 SGHTA, CDR2 FQGNSA. Deletions cut 2 bases from V and 3 bases from J, with 2 bases between. CDR3 nucleotide sequence: TGTGCCAGCAGCTTATACAATCAGCCCCAGCATTTT. This encodes CASSLYNQPQHF.

This clonotype came up many times. The J gene is TRBJ2-7, the V gene TRBV12-3 or TRBV12-4, with 8 bases lining up with TRBD1. This CDR3 spans 13 amino acids. V gave up 5 bases and J gave up 4 bases; unmatched junction bases: 4. The CDR3 sequence is CASSRNRGYEQYF. The CDR3 coding sequence is TGTGCCAGCAGTCGTAACAGGGGGTACGAGCAGTACTTC.

This clonotype occurred a few times. CDR3 sequence reads: CASSRLGGGYSNQPQHF. The CDR3 DNA sequence: TGTGCCAGCAGTCGCCTCGGGGGAGGTTATAGCAATCAGCCCCAGCATTTT. The chain uses TRBV6-2 or TRBV6-3 and TRBJ1-5; D perhaps matches TRBD1 (5 bases). V was cut by 5 bases and J by 0 bases, with 17 bases left in between. CDR3 length equals 17 residues. CDR1 MNHEY and CDR2 SVGEGT come from the germline V gene.

This clonotype was seen repeatedly, ten times or more. J is TRBJ2-5 and V is TRBV11-2; 9 nucleotides match TRBD2. Per germline, CDR1 SGHAT and CDR2 FQNNGV. V lost 0 bases to trimming and J lost 4 bases; unmatched junction nucleotides: 6. This CDR3 region has 16 residues. CDR3 amino acids: CASSLEAGGVLETQYF. CDR3 nucleotides: TGTGCCAGCAGCTTAGAAGCGGGAGGCGTCCTAGAGACCCAGTACTTC.

In its sample, this clonotype was seen many times. The chain links TRBV5-5 to TRBJ1-1, with 8 bases fitting TRBD1. The length of the CDR3 is 16 residues. Germline CDR1 is SGHKS and CDR2 is YYEKEE (reference sequence). After removal of 1 base from V and 1 base from J, the junction contained 6 bases not matched to a gene. The DNA of the CDR3 is TGTGCCAGCAGCTTGATCCCCGGACAGGGGAACACTGAAGCTTTCTTT. Protein sequence: CASSLIPGQGNTEAFF.

This clonotype was counted only a few times. The V call is TRBV5-4, the J call TRBJ2-5; D possibly corresponds to TRBD1 (5 bases). Germline V gene lookup returns CDR1 SGHNT and CDR2 YYREEE (reference sequence). V lost 4 bases, J lost 2 bases, and 15 bases lay in between. The CDR3 runs 15 residues. Here the CDR3 reads CASSPATVSQETQYF. The CDR3 nucleotides are TGTGCCAGCAGCCCGGCGACAGTATCACAAGAGACCCAGTACTTC.

This clonotype has a count of ten or more. The chain is built from TRBV7-2 and TRBJ1-5, with D tentatively TRBD1 (6 bases). This CDR3 contains 15 residues. V was trimmed by 1 base and J by 4 bases, leaving 11 bases between them. CDR1 is SGHTA and CDR2 is FQGNSA in the germline V gene. The CDR3 protein is CASSLGGTINQPQHF. As DNA, the CDR3 is TGTGCCAGCAGCTTAGGAGGGACAATAAATCAGCCCCAGCATTTT.

At least ten counts were recorded for this clonotype. This rearrangement joins TRBV7-2 to TRBJ2-3, with D uncertain. This CDR3 comprises 12 residues. V lost 6 bases and J 5 bases, leaving 9 bases between the germline ends. The germline gives CDR1 SGHTA, CDR2 FQGNSA. CDR3 loop: CASSQVVDTQYF. Written as DNA, the CDR3 is TGTGCCAGCAGTCAGGTCGTAGATACGCAGTATTTT. Drawing the rest from reference TRBV7-2 and TRBJ2-3, the complete variable domain is GAGVSQSPSNKVTEKGKDVELRCDPISGHTALYWYRQSLGQGLEFLIYFQGNSAPDKSGLPSDRFSAERTGGSVSTLTIQRTQQEDSAVYLCASSQVVDTQYFGPGTRLTVL.

The chain combines TRBV5-4 with TRBJ1-2; no definite D call. V was shortened by 9 bases and J by 1 base, with 10 bases between the two germline ends. CDR3 length: 12 amino acids. Per the germline V gene, CDR1 is SGHNT and CDR2 is YYREEE (reference sequence). CDR3 nucleotide sequence: TGTGCCACAGTGACGGATAACTATGGCTACACCTTC. Its translation is CATVTDNYGYTF.

This clonotype was detected a few times. The chain employs TRBV10-3 and TRBJ1-3; no reliable D call. The germline gives CDR1 ENHRY, CDR2 SYGVKD. This CDR3 has 15 amino acids. V was cut by 5 bases and J by 1 base, with 12 bases left in between. CDR3 in amino acids: CAISPKVFSGNTIYF. The CDR3 coding sequence is TGTGCCATCAGTCCAAAGGTCTTTTCTGGAAACACCATATATTTT.

In this sample, this clonotype turned up many times. The chain carries TRBV7-9 and TRBJ1-6; tentatively, D is TRBD1 (6 bases). The CDR3 is made up of 14 amino acids. Trimming cost V 5 bases and J 4 bases, with 9 bases left between them. Germline V gives CDR1 SEHNR, CDR2 FQNEAQ (reference sequence). The CDR3 is CASSVTGYNSPLHF. The CDR3 DNA follows: TGTGCCAGCAGCGTAACAGGGTATAATTCACCCCTCCACTTT.

This clonotype has more than one count but fewer than ten. The gene calls are TRBV20-1 and TRBJ1-1, with a weak D call TRBD1 (5 bases). V lost 5 bases and J 2 bases, leaving 15 bases between the germline ends. The germline V gene encodes CDR1 DFQATT and CDR2 SNEGSKA (reference sequence). The CDR3 sequence is 14 residues long. CDR3 nucleotide sequence: TGCAGTGCTGAAAAGACAGAGGGCAACACTGAAGCTTTCTTT. It translates to CSAEKTEGNTEAFF.

This clonotype was detected ten times or more. This chain connects TRBV11-1 to TRBJ2-7; D is possibly TRBD2 (5 bases). Germline-derived CDR1 and CDR2 are SGHAT and FQDESV (reference sequence). V lost 1 base to trimming and J lost 0 bases, with 7 bases between them. This CDR3 is 14 amino acids long. DNA for the CDR3: TGTGCCAGCAGCTTAGTTGCGGGCTCCTACGAGCAGTACTTC. Its translation is CASSLVAGSYEQYF. Full variable domain (rest looked up from reference TRBV11-1 and TRBJ2-7): EAEVAQSPRYKITEKSQAVAFWCDPISGHATLYWYRQILGQGPELLVQFQDESVVDDSQLPKDRFSAERLKGVDSTLKIQPAELGDSAMYLCASSLVAGSYEQYFGPGTRLTVT.